This entry lists 25 T cell receptor beta chains sequenced from one sample in a study of CD8 T cells in ankylosing spondylitis. TCRdb called the 5' RACE reads again in MiXCR, with one record for every CDR3 protein. The repertoire holds fewer than 350,000 distinct CDR3 sequences, roughly 11% seen once, with 8% to 9.5% in the top ten. The sample consisted of blood, either unsorted or a sorted T cell fraction (not recorded which). These receptors were taken from a female donor with ankylosing spondylitis or in good health (not recorded which).

The rearrangement joins TRBV30 to TRBJ2-3; no clear D gene. Trimming took off 3 bases at V and 4 bases at J, with 11 bases between the two ends. CDR1 is GTSNPN, CDR2 SVGIG, per germline (reference sequence). This CDR3 is 13 amino acids long. Written as DNA, the CDR3 is TGTGCCTGGAGCCGTGGGATCGCAGATACGCAGTATTTT. Translated: CAWSRGIADTQYF.

The rearrangement links TRBV28 to TRBJ1-1; D possibly corresponds to TRBD1 (5 bases). Germline V gene data show CDR1 as MDHEN and CDR2 as SYDVKM. This CDR3 spans 15 amino acids. V lost 2 bases to trimming and J lost 11 bases, with 21 bases between them. The chain's CDR3 is CASSLKGMWLVRAFF. In nucleotides, the CDR3 is TGTGCCAGCAGTTTAAAGGGGATGTGGTTGGTGCGGGCTTTCTTT.

This clonotype was counted ten times or more. The CDR3 DNA follows: TGTGCCACCAGTGACCGGGAGACTAGCGGGAGTCGAACAGATACGCAGTATTTT. Amino acid sequence: CATSDRETSGSRTDTQYF. The genes are TRBV24-1 and TRBJ2-3; 12 nucleotides line up with TRBD2. The ends lost 4 bases at V and 3 bases at J; junction bases unmatched: 10. CDR1 and CDR2 from the germline V gene are KGHDR and SFDVKD. The CDR3 extends over 18 amino acids.

This clonotype was seen only a few times. The rearrangement joins TRBV6-1 to TRBJ2-3; 10 positions match TRBD2. V gave up 6 bases and J gave up 6 bases; unmatched junction bases: 9. CDR1 and CDR2 (germline): MNHNS, SASEGT. This CDR3 comprises 15 residues. The CDR3 sequence is CASRPPSGGSDTQYF. CDR3 DNA sequence: TGTGCCAGCAGGCCACCTAGCGGGGGCTCCGATACGCAGTATTTT.

V gene TRBV20-1 combines with J gene TRBJ2-5; no clear D gene. CDR1 DFQATT and CDR2 SNEGSKA come from the germline V gene (reference sequence). The V and J ends lost 0 bases and 0 bases respectively, with 5 bases between them. The CDR3 runs 13 residues. CDR3 in amino acids: CSARDVYQETQYF. The CDR3 DNA reads as TGCAGTGCTAGAGATGTGTACCAAGAGACCCAGTACTTC.

This clonotype was seen ten or more times. The chain uses TRBV5-1 and TRBJ1-5; D possibly corresponds to TRBD1 (5 bases). V was shortened by 0 bases and J by 7 bases, with 11 bases between the two germline ends. The CDR3 is 14 amino acids. Germline V CDR1 and CDR2: SGHRS, YFSETQ. CDR3 loop: CASSLEGRGQPQHF. The DNA for the CDR3 is TGCGCCAGCAGCTTGGAGGGGAGAGGGCAGCCCCAGCATTTT.

The gene calls are TRBV18 and TRBJ2-1; TRBD2 aligns across 11 bases. J was trimmed by 9 bases and V by 3 bases; bases with no gene match: 7. The length of the CDR3 is 15 residues. Germline-derived CDR1 and CDR2 are KGHSH and LQKENI. CDR3 DNA sequence: TGTGCCAGCTCACCGGGACTAGCGGATACAATTGAGCAGTTCTTC. This sequence encodes CASSPGLADTIEQFF.

This clonotype appeared many times. The rearrangement uses TRBV20-1 and TRBJ2-1; 14 bases line up with TRBD2. The germline CDR1 and CDR2 sequences are DFQATT and SNEGSKA (reference sequence). V was clipped by 3 bases and J by 8 bases; unmatched bases: 3. This CDR3 comprises 14 residues. The CDR3 loop is CSARRLAGGYEQFF. The CDR3, as DNA: TGCAGTGCTAGGAGACTAGCGGGAGGGTATGAGCAGTTCTTC.

This clonotype came up many times. The chain combines TRBV4-3 with TRBJ2-3; 7 bases are a match to TRBD1. Germline-derived CDR1 and CDR2 are LGHNA and YSLEER. V trimming: 2 bases; J trimming: 8 bases; junction bases outside the gene matches: 7. The CDR3 has 14 residues. The CDR3 bases are TGCGCCAGCAGCCAACAATCACGGGACAGTACGCAGTATTTT. Translated, it gives CASSQQSRDSTQYF.

This clonotype was counted ten times or more. The chain links TRBV7-2 to TRBJ2-7, with TRBD2 matching 8 bases. Trimming removed 3 bases from V and 4 bases from J; junction bases left unmatched: 8. The CDR3 sequence is 15 residues long. From germline, CDR1 is SGHTA and CDR2 FQGNSA. The CDR3 DNA is TGTGCCAGCAGCTTTTGGGCGGGAGGAAGTTACGAGCAGTACTTC. Encoded protein: CASSFWAGGSYEQYF. The full variable domain, completed using reference TRBV7-2 and TRBJ2-7, is GAGVSQSPSNKVTEKGKDVELRCDPISGHTALYWYRQSLGQGLEFLIYFQGNSAPDKSGLPSDRFSAERTGGSVSTLTIQRTQQEDSAVYLCASSFWAGGSYEQYFGPGTRLTVT.

This clonotype was detected ten times or more. The chain links TRBV20-1 to TRBJ2-1; D perhaps matches TRBD1 (6 bases). CDR3 size: 14 residues. Germline assignment: CDR1 DFQATT and CDR2 SNEGSKA (reference sequence). V was shortened by 4 bases and J by 6 bases, with 16 bases between the two germline ends. For the CDR3, the DNA is TGCAGTGCTATCTCCTTCACAGGGCCCAATGAGCAGTTCTTC. It is translated as CSAISFTGPNEQFF.

This clonotype was seen repeatedly, ten times or more. The chain carries TRBV5-1 and TRBJ2-3; D unclear. The CDR3 consists of 13 residues. Trimming took 4 bases from V and 6 from J, leaving 12 bases between them. CDR1 and CDR2 (germline): SGHRS, YFSETQ. This chain's CDR3 is CASSPESVDTQYF. The DNA of the CDR3 is TGCGCCAGCAGCCCCGAGTCCGTGGATACGCAGTATTTT.

The sample holds many counts of this clonotype. The V gene is TRBV7-2, the J gene TRBJ1-6; 7 bases fit TRBD1. V trimming: 5 bases; J trimming: 6 bases; junction bases outside the gene matches: 10. This CDR3 has 16 residues. Germline CDR1 reads SGHTA; CDR2 reads FQGNSA. As DNA, the CDR3 is TGTGCCAGCAGCGTTATGGCCGGACAGGTTAATTCACCCCTCCACTTT. This codes for CASSVMAGQVNSPLHF.

This clonotype was counted ten times or more. This sequence joins TRBV28 and TRBJ2-7; TRBD1 agrees at 8 bases. The CDR3 runs 16 residues. Germline CDR1 MDHEN, CDR2 SYDVKM. J lost 1 base, V lost 4 bases, and 9 bases had no gene match. The CDR3 coding sequence is TGTGCCAGCAGTTCCTCCCGACAGGGGCCTTCCTACGAGCAGTACTTC. It codes for CASSSSRQGPSYEQYF. The whole variable domain, filled in from reference TRBV28 and TRBJ2-7, reads DVKVTQSSRYLVKRTGEKVFLECVQDMDHENMFWYRQDPGLGLRLIYFSYDVKMKEKGDIPEGYSVSREKKERFSLILESASTNQTSMYLCASSSSRQGPSYEQYFGPGTRLTVT.

V usage is TRBV30 and J usage is TRBJ1-5; no definite D call. CDR1 is GTSNPN, CDR2 SVGIG, per germline (reference sequence). V was clipped by 1 base and J by 4 bases, with 8 bases between them. The CDR3 sequence is 13 residues long. The CDR3 here is CAWSGSANQPQHF. The CDR3 bases are TGTGCCTGGAGTGGTTCAGCAAATCAGCCCCAGCATTTT.

There are many counts of this clonotype. The chain joins TRBV9 to TRBJ2-7; D gene unclear. V was clipped by 3 bases and J by 3 bases, with 7 bases between them. This CDR3 is built from 12 residues. Germline V gene lookup returns CDR1 SGDLS and CDR2 YYNGEE. CDR3 DNA sequence: TGTGCCAGCAGCGCCGAGGACTACGAGCAGTACTTC. The encoded protein is CASSAEDYEQYF.

As concerns this clonotype: Here the CDR3 omits its conserved ending phenylalanine or tryptophan, so a read error is the likely source. V usage is TRBV6-2 or TRBV6-3 and J usage is TRBJ1-5; the match to TRBD1 covers 7 bases. CDR1 is MNHEY, CDR2 SVGEGT, per germline. V trimming: 0 bases; J trimming: 6 bases; junction bases outside the gene matches: 2. The CDR3 has 14 amino acids. CDR3 nucleotide sequence: TGTGCCAGCAGTTACTCGACAGGGTCTCAGCCCCAGCATTTA. Encoded protein: CASSYSTGSQPQHL.

V usage is TRBV20-1 and J usage is TRBJ1-5; maybe TRBD1 (5 bases). Germline CDR1 is DFQATT and CDR2 is SNEGSKA (reference sequence). The CDR3 covers 17 residues. Trimming shortened V by 2 bases and J by 1 base, and 18 bases separated the two germline ends. The CDR3, as DNA: TGCAGTGCTAGACGGGACTGGCAGGGACCAAGCAATCAGCCCCAGCATTTT. Amino acids: CSARRDWQGPSNQPQHF.

This clonotype was seen at least ten times. The chain recombines TRBV25-1 with TRBJ2-2; no definite D call. The CDR3 has 15 residues. V shed 7 bases and J shed 3 bases, with 15 bases lying between them. Germline V CDR1 and CDR2: MGHDK, SYGVNS. The CDR3 DNA is TGTGCCAGCACCCGATTGGGTACGGACACCGGGGAGCTGTTTTTT. Amino acids: CASTRLGTDTGELFF.

The V and J genes are TRBV7-2 and TRBJ1-2; no firm D call. The CDR3 spans 14 residues. CDR1 and CDR2 (germline): SGHTA, FQGNSA. The V and J ends lost 5 bases and 0 bases respectively, with 10 bases between them. The CDR3, as DNA: TGTGCCAGCAGCCCGGGGATCACTAACTATGGCTACACCTTC. Protein sequence: CASSPGITNYGYTF. Full variable domain (rest looked up from reference TRBV7-2 and TRBJ1-2): GAGVSQSPSNKVTEKGKDVELRCDPISGHTALYWYRQSLGQGLEFLIYFQGNSAPDKSGLPSDRFSAERTGGSVSTLTIQRTQQEDSAVYLCASSPGITNYGYTFGSGTRLTVV.

This clonotype appeared a few times. V usage is TRBV6-1 and J usage is TRBJ1-1; 10 bases line up with TRBD1. V gave up 4 bases and J gave up 1 base; unmatched junction bases: 9. Germline V CDR1 and CDR2: MNHNS, SASEGT. The CDR3 loop spans 17 amino acids. CDR3 DNA sequence: TGTGCCAGCAGTGGCCGGGACAGGGGCTCCCCGAACACTGAAGCTTTCTTT. Translating gives CASSGRDRGSPNTEAFF.

The chain couples TRBV21-1 to TRBJ2-7; the table's D call, TRBD1, has no DNA check behind it. TRBV21-1 is classified as a pseudogene. This CDR3 comprises 17 residues. The CDR3 nucleotides read TGTGCCAGCAGCAAAGCAGAGTGGGACCGTAGTTCCTACGAGCAGTACTTC. Residues: CASSKAEWDRSSYEQYF.

Many counts were recorded for this clonotype. This chain joins TRBV20-1 and TRBJ1-5; D gene ambiguous. The CDR3 loop spans 13 amino acids. The V gene lost 5 bases and the J gene lost 9 bases, with 17 bases spanning the gap. The germline CDR1 and CDR2 sequences are DFQATT and SNEGSKA (reference sequence). The CDR3 region is CSAPRASSGPQHF. DNA of the CDR3: TGCAGTGCTCCGCGGGCCTCAAGTGGGCCCCAGCATTTT.

The V call is TRBV20-1, the J call TRBJ1-6; D remains ambiguous. The CDR3 totals 15 residues. CDR1 is DFQATT and CDR2 is SNEGSKA in the germline V gene (reference sequence). The V end lost 7 bases, the J end lost 0 bases, and 13 bases lay between the germline ends. The CDR3 DNA is TGCAGTGTGAATCCGCCGAGCTCCTATAATTCACCCCTCCACTTT. Translation gives CSVNPPSSYNSPLHF.

This clonotype occurred many times. The genes are TRBV12-3 or TRBV12-4 and TRBJ2-5; D unclear. V was cut by 5 bases and J by 5 bases, with 12 bases left in between. The CDR3 covers 13 residues. DNA for the CDR3: TGTGCCAGCAGTCTTAGTGGTCTGGAGACCCAGTACTTC. Protein: CASSLSGLETQYF.